Following are 8 T cell receptor beta chains from one sample sequenced in a study of PD-1 blockade in classical Hodgkin lymphoma. This sample's time point: cycle 4 day 1 (C4D1), after 6 weeks of nivolumab. Brentuximab vedotin exposure varied among the patients, all of whom had relapsed after autologous stem cell transplantation. Measured with immunoSEQ multiplex PCR; TCRdb has only the in-frame clones, and not every one. The sample holds fewer than 55,000 clones, around four fifths seen once. The material sequenced was peripheral blood mononuclear cells (PBMCs), taken before the fourth cycle of nivolumab. The receptors stem from a human donor with classical Hodgkin lymphoma.

The genes are TRBV6-4 and TRBJ2-5; TRBD1 matches 9 bases. This CDR3 contains 13 residues. The V segment lost 6 bases and the J segment 4 bases; nucleotides outside the gene matches: 3. Germline CDR1 and CDR2: MRHNA and SNTAGT. Here the CDR3 DNA reads TGTGCCAGCAGCGGGGGACAGGGAGAGACCCAGTACTTC. Residues: CASSGGQGETQYF.

CDR3 protein: CASSIRFGTGQETQYF. The CDR3 DNA follows: TGTGCCAGTAGTATCCGATTCGGGACAGGGCAAGAGACCCAGTACTTC. The V gene is TRBV19, the J gene TRBJ2-5; 9 bases fit TRBD1. The junction had 7 bases not matched to a gene; V was cut back by 3 bases and J by 2 bases. From germline, CDR1 is LNHDA and CDR2 SQIVND (reference sequence). The CDR3 loop spans 16 amino acids. The whole variable domain, remainder taken from reference TRBV19 and TRBJ2-5, is DGGITQSPKYLFRKEGQNVTLSCEQNLNHDAMYWYRQDPGQGLRLIYYSQIVNDFQKGDIAEGYSVSREKKESFPLTVTSAQKNPTAFYLCASSIRFGTGQETQYFGPGTRLLVL.

The chain links TRBV5-4 to TRBJ2-3; a possible D gene is TRBD1 (5 bases). There are 14 residues in the CDR3. The germline V and J ends were trimmed by 0 bases and 6 bases, with 11 bases remaining between them. In germline, CDR1 is SGHNT, CDR2 YYREEE (reference sequence). For the CDR3, the DNA is TGTGCCAGCAGCTTGGGACAGACGGCTGATACGCAGTATTTT. It yields the protein CASSLGQTADTQYF.

On this clone itself: The sample has other DNA sequences that encode this CDR3 too. This chain uses TRBV18 with TRBJ2-3; D is undetermined. The V gene lost 3 bases and the J gene lost 6 bases, with 7 bases spanning the gap. The CDR3 is 12 amino acids. Germline lookup yields CDR1 KGHSH and CDR2 LQKENI. CDR3 amino acids: CASSPSPDTQYF. CDR3 nucleotide sequence: TGTGCCAGCTCACCCTCCCCGGATACGCAGTATTTT.

The chain joins TRBV14 to TRBJ1-5; unclear D gene. Germline CDR1 SGHDN, CDR2 FVKESK. This CDR3 contains 14 residues. Trimming cost V 1 base and J 0 bases, with 4 bases left between them. The CDR3: CASSQGGSNQPQHF. In DNA, the CDR3 is TGTGCCAGCAGCCAAGGTGGTAGCAATCAGCCCCAGCATTTT.

This chain links TRBV5-6 with TRBJ2-1; 7 positions match TRBD2. The CDR3 has 15 amino acids. The V and J ends lost 3 bases and 0 bases, in that order; junction bases with no gene match: 3. Per germline, CDR1 SGHDT and CDR2 YYEEEE. This CDR3 is CASSSLASSYNEQFF. For the CDR3, the DNA is TGTGCCAGCAGCTCACTAGCGAGCTCCTACAATGAGCAGTTCTTC.

The rearrangement joins TRBV6-5 to TRBJ1-2, with 7 bases identical to TRBD1. This CDR3 has 15 residues. CDR1 and CDR2 (germline): MNHEY, SVGAGI. V shed 2 bases and J 2 bases; nucleotides not matched to a gene: 5. Here the CDR3 DNA reads TGTGCCAGCAGTTACCCCGGGACAGCGAACTATGGCTACACCTTC. Amino acids: CASSYPGTANYGYTF.

The genes are TRBV27 and TRBJ1-1; 8 bases align to TRBD1. In germline, CDR1 is MNHEY, CDR2 SMNVEV (reference sequence). The CDR3 spans 15 residues. Trimming cost V 6 bases and J 5 bases; bases outside gene matches: 11. The CDR3 reads CASSRVTGVGTEAFF. DNA for the CDR3: TGTGCCAGCAGCCGGGTGACAGGGGTAGGAACTGAAGCTTTCTTT.